The clone carrying this T cell receptor beta chain was seen repeatedly, ten times or more. The antigen is unknown. From 2 million PBMCs stored at -80 C, the unsorted libraries were generated. The data stem from a study of neurological immune-mediated disorders. Whole-study results and caveats: In HTLV-1-associated myelopathy, TCR clonal expansion was greatest, whereas multiple sclerosis had the least, falling below healthy controls.

TCRdb reprocessed the 5' RACE reads via MiXCR and lists one record per CDR3 protein. The sample has about 52,000 distinct CDR3 sequences, 3.8% seen once. Between the trimmed V and J ends, which lost 6 bases and 4 bases, there was a span of 12 bases. CDR1 is MNHNS and CDR2 is SASEGT in the germline V gene. The CDR3 runs 13 residues. Sequencing used PBMCs. The receptor's source is a man in his sixties with multiple sclerosis. V gene TRBV6-1 combines with J gene TRBJ1-1; TRBD1 is a possible D gene (5 bases). The CDR3 nucleotides are TGTGCCAGCAGCGTACAGGCCCTCACTGAAGCTTTCTTT. This gives the protein CASSVQALTEAFF.